The clone carrying this T cell receptor (beta chain) was counted a few times. The antigen remains undetermined. The data were obtained in a study of blood T cells in healthy people across ages. A second about 7 to 11 cycle PCR used barcoded and J-beta primers. Unique molecular identifiers of 12 random nucleotides labeled each cDNA. TCRdb recomputed calls from the 5' RACE reads with MiXCR, one row per CDR3 protein. The repertoire includes around 1,500,000 distinct CDR3 sequences, about 30% of them detected once, and more than 6% sits in the top ten. The germline V gene has CDR1 SGHTA and CDR2 FQGNSA. The ends lost 2 bases at V and 1 base at J; junction bases unmatched: 5. The CDR3 runs 16 residues. Study results and caveats: Naive T cell percentage by flow cytometry tracked strongly with beta diversity. As age increased, TCR beta diversity per million T cells fell in a roughly linear fashion.

The chain has TRBV7-2 and TRBJ2-3; 8 nucleotides agree with TRBD2. This receptor was identified in a woman in her 30s in good health. Sequenced sample: blood. The CDR3 protein is CASSLQAGGGTDTQYF. In DNA, the CDR3 is TGTGCCAGCAGCTTACAGGCGGGAGGAGGCACAGATACGCAGTATTTT.